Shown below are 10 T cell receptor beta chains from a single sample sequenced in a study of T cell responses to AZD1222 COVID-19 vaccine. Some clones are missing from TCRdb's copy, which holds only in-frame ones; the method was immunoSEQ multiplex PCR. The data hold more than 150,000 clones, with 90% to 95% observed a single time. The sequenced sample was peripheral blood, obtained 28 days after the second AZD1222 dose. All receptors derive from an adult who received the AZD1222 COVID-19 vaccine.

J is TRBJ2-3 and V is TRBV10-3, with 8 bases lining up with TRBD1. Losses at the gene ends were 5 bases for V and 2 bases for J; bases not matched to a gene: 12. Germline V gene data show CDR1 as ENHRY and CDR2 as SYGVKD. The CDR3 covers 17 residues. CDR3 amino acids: CAISLDRAVTNTDTQYF. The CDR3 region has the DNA TGTGCCATCAGTTTGGACAGGGCCGTAACAAACACAGATACGCAGTATTTT.

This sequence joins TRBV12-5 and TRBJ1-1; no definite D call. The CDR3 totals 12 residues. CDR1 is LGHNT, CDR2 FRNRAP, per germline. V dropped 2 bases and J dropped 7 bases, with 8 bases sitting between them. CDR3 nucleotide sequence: TGTGCTAGTGGTTTGAACGACGGTGAAGCTTTCTTT. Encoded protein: CASGLNDGEAFF.

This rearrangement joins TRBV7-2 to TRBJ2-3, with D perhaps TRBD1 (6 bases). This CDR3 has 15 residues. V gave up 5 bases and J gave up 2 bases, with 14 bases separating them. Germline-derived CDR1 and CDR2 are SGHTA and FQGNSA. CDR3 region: CASSVIQGYTDTQYF. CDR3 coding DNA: TGTGCCAGCAGCGTAATACAGGGTTACACAGATACGCAGTATTTT.

CDR3 nucleotide sequence: TGTGCCAGTAGTACGTCTAGCGGCTCCTACAATGAGCAGTTCTTC. This gives the protein CASSTSSGSYNEQFF. The V gene is TRBV19, the J gene TRBJ2-1, with 7 bases that match TRBD2. The CDR3 spans 15 residues. The J segment lost 0 bases and the V segment lost 4 bases, leaving 3 bases of the junction unmatched. The germline V gene encodes CDR1 LNHDA and CDR2 SQIVND (reference sequence).

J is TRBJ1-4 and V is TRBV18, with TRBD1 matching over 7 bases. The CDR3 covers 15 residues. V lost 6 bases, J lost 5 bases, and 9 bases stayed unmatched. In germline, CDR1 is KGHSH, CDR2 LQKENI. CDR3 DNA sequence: TGTGCCAGCTCCCCGAAGGACAGGTTAAATGAAAAACTGTTTTTT. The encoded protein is CASSPKDRLNEKLFF.

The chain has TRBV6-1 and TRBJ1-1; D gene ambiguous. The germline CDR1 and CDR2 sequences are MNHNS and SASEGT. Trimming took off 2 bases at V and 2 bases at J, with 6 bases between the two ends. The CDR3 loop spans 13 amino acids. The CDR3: CASSEIDNTEAFF. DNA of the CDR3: TGTGCCAGCAGTGAAATCGACAACACTGAAGCTTTCTTT.

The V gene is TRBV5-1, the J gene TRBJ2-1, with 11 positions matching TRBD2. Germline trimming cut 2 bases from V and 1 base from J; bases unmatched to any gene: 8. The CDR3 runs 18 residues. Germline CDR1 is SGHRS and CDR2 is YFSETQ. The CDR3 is CASSFSPSGGRSYNEQFF. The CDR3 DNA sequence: TGCGCCAGCAGCTTTTCCCCTAGCGGGGGGAGATCCTACAATGAGCAGTTCTTC. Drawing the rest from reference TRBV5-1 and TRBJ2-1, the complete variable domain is KAGVTQTPRYLIKTRGQQVTLSCSPISGHRSVSWYQQTPGQGLQFLFEYFSETQRNKGNFPGRFSGRQFSNSRSEMNVSTLELGDSALYLCASSFSPSGGRSYNEQFFGPGTRLTVL.

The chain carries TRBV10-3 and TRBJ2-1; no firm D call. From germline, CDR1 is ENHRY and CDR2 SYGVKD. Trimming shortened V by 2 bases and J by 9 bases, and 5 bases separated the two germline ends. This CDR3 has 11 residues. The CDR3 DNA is TGTGCCATCAGTGAGAGTAGTGAGCAGTTCTTC. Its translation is CAISESSEQFF.

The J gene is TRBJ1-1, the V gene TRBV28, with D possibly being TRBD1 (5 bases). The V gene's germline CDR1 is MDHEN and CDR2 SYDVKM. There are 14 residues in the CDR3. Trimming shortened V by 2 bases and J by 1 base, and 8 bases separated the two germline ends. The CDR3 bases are TGTGCCAGCAGTTTAGGGGGACCGAACACTGAAGCTTTCTTT. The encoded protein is CASSLGGPNTEAFF.

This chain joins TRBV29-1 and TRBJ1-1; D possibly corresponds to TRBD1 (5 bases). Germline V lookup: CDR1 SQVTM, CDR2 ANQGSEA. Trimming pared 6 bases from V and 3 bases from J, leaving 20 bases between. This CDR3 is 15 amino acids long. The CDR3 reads CSVQTGGLEDTEAFF. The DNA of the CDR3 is TGCAGCGTCCAAACAGGTGGGTTGGAGGACACTGAAGCTTTCTTT. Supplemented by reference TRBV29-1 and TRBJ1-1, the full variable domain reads SAVISQKPSRDICQRGTSLTIQCQVDSQVTMMFWYRQQPGQSLTLIATANQGSEATYESGFVIDKFPISRPNLTFSTLTVSNMSPEDSSIYLCSVQTGGLEDTEAFFGQGTRLTVV.